These T cell receptor beta chains were read from a single sample in a study of T cell responses to AZD1222 COVID-19 vaccine. Only in-frame clones appear in the TCRdb table, and some are missing; sequencing was by immunoSEQ multiplex PCR. The table shows some 130,000 clones, with about 90% occurring only once. The material was peripheral blood, obtained on day 0 of AZD1222 vaccination. Source of these receptors: an adult in good health. Both conserved end residues are part of each CDR3. A D gene is named only where the DNA matches it firmly. Rows give clone size only sometimes, using once, few, many, or a class for an expanded clone.

CDR3 DNA	CDR3 protein	V gene	J gene	clone size	D gene
TGTGCCAGCAGCGTAGACGGCGGGGGGTTCTACAATGAGCAGTTCTTC	CASSVDGGGFYNEQFF	TRBV9	TRBJ2-1	few	TRBD2
TGCGCCAGCAGCTTGGTAGGGATAGAAGCTTTCTTT	CASSLVGIEAFF	TRBV5-1	TRBJ1-1	once	NA
TGTGCCAGCACCGCTACTGTAAACACTGAAGCTTTCTTT	CASTATVNTEAFF	TRBV14	TRBJ1-1	NA	NA
TGTGCCAGAAGCAAAAGGATGAGGTTTCCCTATGGCTACACCTTC	CARSKRMRFPYGYTF	TRBV5-3	TRBJ1-2	NA	NA
TGTGCCAGCAGCCCAAGACAGACCTTTAACACTGAAGCTTTCTTT	CASSPRQTFNTEAFF	TRBV13	TRBJ1-1	NA	NA
TGTGCCAGCAGGGATGGAGGGGAGGGGAACACTGAAGCTTTCTTT	CASRDGGEGNTEAFF	TRBV7-9	TRBJ1-1	NA	NA
TGTGCCGCTCGGGGGAACTCTGGGGCCAACGTCCTGACTTTC	CAARGNSGANVLTF	TRBV7-8	TRBJ2-6	NA	NA
TGCGCCAGCAGCCAAAATAGGGACCCCCTCGAGCAGTACTTC	CASSQNRDPLEQYF	TRBV4-1	TRBJ2-7	NA	NA
TGTGCCAGCAGCCAAGGACGGTACTATGGCTACACCTTC	CASSQGRYYGYTF	TRBV14	TRBJ1-2	NA	NA
TGTGCCAGCAGTCGGACAGGGGAGAACGAAAAACTGTTTTTT	CASSRTGENEKLFF	TRBV6-2/TRBV6-3	TRBJ1-4	once	TRBD1
TGTGCCTGGAGTGTCGCGGCAGAGAGTGGCTACACCTTC	CAWSVAAESGYTF	TRBV30	TRBJ1-2	NA	NA
TGTGCCAGCAGTTTACAAGGACAGGGGGCTAAAGAAAAACTGTTTTTT	CASSLQGQGAKEKLFF	TRBV28	TRBJ1-4	NA	TRBD1
TGTGCCAGCAGTGGAATCAGGGCCCTCTCTGGGGCCAACGTCCTGACTTTC	CASSGIRALSGANVLTF	TRBV14	TRBJ2-6	NA	NA
TGTGCCAGCTCACCAACCTACGAGCAGTACTTC	CASSPTYEQYF	TRBV18	TRBJ2-7	NA	NA
TGTGCCAGCAGCCCGACTCGAAACACTGAAGCTTTCTTT	CASSPTRNTEAFF	TRBV11-2	TRBJ1-1	NA	NA
TGTGCCAGTAGTTACCAATGGGCCAACACAGATACGCAGTATTTT	CASSYQWANTDTQYF	TRBV19	TRBJ2-3	NA	NA
TGTGCCAGCAGCCCCGTGGGGGAGTGGGGTCAGCCCCAGCATTTT	CASSPVGEWGQPQHF	TRBV28	TRBJ1-5	NA	NA
TGTGCCAGCAGTTACAGGGGGCGCGATTCACCCCTCCACTTT	CASSYRGRDSPLHF	TRBV6-6	TRBJ1-6	NA	TRBD1
TGTGCCAGCAGTTTATCTTTTGGGAAGGGCTACACCTTC	CASSLSFGKGYTF	TRBV28	TRBJ1-2	NA	NA
TGTGCCAGCAGCTTGCCCGGTCAAGAGACCCAGTACTTC	CASSLPGQETQYF	TRBV5-4	TRBJ2-5	NA	NA
TGTGCCAGCAGCTTAGTACGGGACAACTATGGCTACACCTTC	CASSLVRDNYGYTF	TRBV7-2	TRBJ1-2	few	NA
TGTGCCAGTAGTATACCGGGACAGGGGGTTTCAAACTATGGCTACACCTTC	CASSIPGQGVSNYGYTF	TRBV19	TRBJ1-2	NA	TRBD1
TGTGCCAGCAGCTTAGGCGGGGACGAATACAATGAGCAGTTCTTC	CASSLGGDEYNEQFF	TRBV7-2	TRBJ2-1	NA	NA
TGTGCCTACGCGCAACGGCTAGCGGGGTCCAAAAACATTCAGTACTTC	CAYAQRLAGSKNIQYF	TRBV30	TRBJ2-4	NA	TRBD2
TGTGCCAGCAGCTCCCCCCGATTCGTAACTAGCACAGATACGCAGTATTTT	CASSSPRFVTSTDTQYF	TRBV7-8	TRBJ2-3	NA	NA
TGTGCCAGCAGCTTGGGGGAGGGAAGAGGCTACACCTTC	CASSLGEGRGYTF	TRBV11-2	TRBJ1-2	NA	NA
TGCGCCAGCAGCCAACTGGGGGTTGGCCACGAGCAGTACTTC	CASSQLGVGHEQYF	TRBV4-1	TRBJ2-7	NA	NA
TGTGCCAGCCGGGGGGTATATGGCTACACCTTC	CASRGVYGYTF	TRBV3-1/TRBV3-2	TRBJ1-2	NA	NA
TGTGCCTGGACAGGGGGCGGAAACACCATATATTTT	CAWTGGGNTIYF	TRBV30	TRBJ1-3	NA	TRBD1
TGTGCCACCGGACAGGGACCTCGCTACACCTTC	CATGQGPRYTF	TRBV19	TRBJ1-2	NA	TRBD1
TGTGCCAGCTTACCAGGCTTTAACTATGGCTACACCTTC	CASLPGFNYGYTF	TRBV28	TRBJ1-2	NA	NA
TGCAGCGTGGTTGACACATACAATGAGCAGTTCTTC	CSVVDTYNEQFF	TRBV29-1	TRBJ2-1	NA	NA
TGTGCCAGCAGCTTAGTAGCAGCACACTATGGCTACACCTTC	CASSLVAAHYGYTF	TRBV13	TRBJ1-2	NA	NA
TGTGCCAGCACTCCAAGGAGGGATCAGCCCCAGCATTTT	CASTPRRDQPQHF	TRBV7-2	TRBJ1-5	NA	NA
TGTGCCAGCAGCCGCCGGACAGGGAATCAGCCCCAGCATTTT	CASSRRTGNQPQHF	TRBV5-6	TRBJ1-5	few	TRBD1
TGTGCCAGCAGCGTAGATCTGCCAGGAACCTCCTACAATGAGCAGTTCTTC	CASSVDLPGTSYNEQFF	TRBV9	TRBJ2-1	NA	NA
TGCAGCGGGCGCGTACGAGCTAGCACAGATACGCAGTATTTT	CSGRVRASTDTQYF	TRBV29-1	TRBJ2-3	NA	NA
TGCGCCAGCAGCCAAATTTGGGGACAGGGGGCTTACGAGCAGTACTTC	CASSQIWGQGAYEQYF	TRBV4-1	TRBJ2-7	NA	TRBD1
TGCAGCGGGGTCTCCTACAATGAGCAGTTCTTC	CSGVSYNEQFF	TRBV20-1	TRBJ2-1	NA	NA
TGTGCCAGCAGTACTGGACTTATCGGCCTCTATGGCTACACCTTC	CASSTGLIGLYGYTF	TRBV6-5	TRBJ1-2	NA	NA
TGTGCCAGTAGATGGGGGGCGACAGGGTGGACTGAAGCTTTCTTT	CASRWGATGWTEAFF	TRBV19	TRBJ1-1	NA	TRBD1
TGCAGCGTTGAGGGGATCGACGCGACAGATACGCAGTATTTT	CSVEGIDATDTQYF	TRBV29-1	TRBJ2-3	NA	NA
TGTGCCAGCAGTTACTCAGCAGCCGTTGGAGCTTTCTTT	CASSYSAAVGAFF	TRBV12-3/TRBV12-4	TRBJ1-1	NA	NA
TGTGCCAGCAGCTTAAACCAGGGGCCTGGCACTGAAGCTTTCTTT	CASSLNQGPGTEAFF	TRBV7-3	TRBJ1-1	NA	NA
TGTGCCACCAGCAGAGCGGGCTCCTATAATTCACCCCTCCACTTT	CATSRAGSYNSPLHF	TRBV15	TRBJ1-6	NA	NA
TGTGCCAGCAGCCAAGCCCCATGGGGTGAAGCTTTCTTT	CASSQAPWGEAFF	TRBV3-1/TRBV3-2	TRBJ1-1	once	NA
TGTGCCAGCAGCTTATACCCAGCCGACTCTGGAAACACCATATATTTT	CASSLYPADSGNTIYF	TRBV7-2	TRBJ1-3	NA	NA
TGTGCCAGCAGCCGTATTCAGGGGGCGGCCGGCTACACCTTC	CASSRIQGAAGYTF	TRBV5-4	TRBJ1-2	NA	TRBD1
TGTGCCAGCAGTTTACAGGTCGACAATCAGCCCCAGCATTTT	CASSLQVDNQPQHF	TRBV7-2	TRBJ1-5	NA	NA
TGTGCCAGCAGCTTTGCACGGAGAGGACTCTCCATAGAGACCCAGTACTTC	CASSFARRGLSIETQYF	TRBV7-8	TRBJ2-5	NA	NA
TGTGCCACCAGTGATGGACTAGCGGGCAATGAGCAGTTCTTC	CATSDGLAGNEQFF	TRBV24-1	TRBJ2-1	NA	TRBD2
TGTGCCAGCATCCAGGGGCTCATGAACACCGGGGAGCTGTTTTTT	CASIQGLMNTGELFF	TRBV11-2	TRBJ2-2	NA	NA
TGCGCCAGCAGCCAAGAAGGACCGGGACTAGGCGGCTACACCTTC	CASSQEGPGLGGYTF	TRBV4-3	TRBJ1-2	NA	NA
TGCAGTACGCCCACGGGGGCGGACCAAAGGGGAGATACGCAGTATTTT	CSTPTGADQRGDTQYF	TRBV29-1	TRBJ2-3	NA	NA
TGTGCCAGCAGCTTAGGCGCCGGGGAGCTGTTTTTT	CASSLGAGELFF	TRBV13	TRBJ2-2	NA	NA
TGTGCCAGCAGCTTAGGTCACAGAGAAGAGACCCAGTACTTC	CASSLGHREETQYF	TRBV7-8	TRBJ2-5	NA	NA